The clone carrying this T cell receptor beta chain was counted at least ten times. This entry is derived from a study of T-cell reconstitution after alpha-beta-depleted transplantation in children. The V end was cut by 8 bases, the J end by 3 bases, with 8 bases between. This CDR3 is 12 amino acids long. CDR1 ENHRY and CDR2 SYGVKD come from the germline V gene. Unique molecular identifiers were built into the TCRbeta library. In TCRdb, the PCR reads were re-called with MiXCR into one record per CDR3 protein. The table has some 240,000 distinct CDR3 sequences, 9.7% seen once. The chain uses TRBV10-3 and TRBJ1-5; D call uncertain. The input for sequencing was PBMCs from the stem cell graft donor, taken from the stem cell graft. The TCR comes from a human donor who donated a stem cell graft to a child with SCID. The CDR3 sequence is CAIGGPNQPQHF. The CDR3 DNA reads TGTGCCATCGGTGGGCCCAATCAGCCCCAGCATTTT.